Following are 19 T cell receptor beta chains from one sample sequenced in a study of cytomegalovirus exposure and HLA in healthy donors. Clones were read by immunoSEQ multiplex PCR, and TCRdb kept only the in-frame ones, dropping some. The sample lists a few hundred thousand clones, 70% to 90% seen once, with 2.9% in the top ten. Sequencing was performed on PBMCs. Receptor source: a woman aged 18-29 years in good health and CMV-seronegative.

The chain has TRBV4-3 and TRBJ1-1; D is perhaps TRBD1 (5 bases). Germline V gives CDR1 LGHNA, CDR2 YSLEER. V was cut by 0 bases and J by 7 bases, with 15 bases left in between. CDR3 length: 15 residues. Written as DNA, the CDR3 is TGCGCCAGCAGCCAAGATATCGGACACCCATATGAAGCTTTCTTT. Translated, it gives CASSQDIGHPYEAFF.

The CDR3 sequence: CASSLKPGTGDPTNEKLFF. In DNA, the CDR3 is TGTGCCAGCAGTTTGAAACCGGGGACAGGGGATCCCACTAATGAAAAACTGTTTTTT. V gene TRBV28 combines with J gene TRBJ1-4, with 10 positions matching TRBD1. V lost 3 bases, J lost 2 bases, and 12 bases stayed unmatched. This CDR3 spans 19 amino acids. The germline V gene encodes CDR1 MDHEN and CDR2 SYDVKM. Looking up the rest from reference TRBV28 and TRBJ1-4 gives the full variable domain: DVKVTQSSRYLVKRTGEKVFLECVQDMDHENMFWYRQDPGLGLRLIYFSYDVKMKEKGDIPEGYSVSREKKERFSLILESASTNQTSMYLCASSLKPGTGDPTNEKLFFGSGTQLSVL.

The rearrangement links TRBV7-2 to TRBJ2-7; tentatively, D is TRBD2 (6 bases). Germline V gene data show CDR1 as SGHTA and CDR2 as FQGNSA. Trimming left V 5 bases short and J 4 bases short, with 15 bases between. CDR3 length: 14 amino acids. CDR3 residues: CASSRTRDLYEQYF. The CDR3 nucleotides read TGTGCCAGCAGCCGAACCAGGGACTTATACGAGCAGTACTTC.

This clone was observed a single time. The rearrangement uses TRBV29-1 and TRBJ2-1; 14 nucleotides line up with TRBD2. CDR3 length: 14 amino acids. Germline CDR1 and CDR2: SQVTM and ANQGSEA. V lost 6 bases and J lost 7; bases outside the gene matches: 5. The CDR3 here is CSVAGTSGRNEQFF. CDR3 DNA sequence: TGCAGCGTAGCCGGGACTAGCGGGAGAAATGAGCAGTTCTTC.

This sequence joins TRBV2 and TRBJ2-7, with D tentatively TRBD1 (6 bases). This CDR3 comprises 11 residues. Germline V gene lookup returns CDR1 SNHLY and CDR2 FYNNEI. Trimming took 4 bases from V and 12 from J, leaving 13 bases between them. The CDR3 reads CASSVGQGLYF. In DNA, the CDR3 is TGTGCCAGCAGTGTAGGTCAGGGGCTGTACTTC.

The V call is TRBV5-4, the J call TRBJ2-2; 7 bases fit TRBD1. The CDR3 contains 13 residues. The J segment lost 10 bases and the V segment lost 0 bases, leaving 3 bases of the junction unmatched. Germline CDR1 reads SGHNT; CDR2 reads YYREEE (reference sequence). CDR3 loop: CASSLVQGMELFF. In DNA form, the CDR3 reads TGTGCCAGCAGCTTGGTACAGGGGATGGAGCTGTTTTTT.

The chain links TRBV28 to TRBJ1-2, with 8 bases matching TRBD1. The CDR3 contains 14 residues. Trimming took 4 bases from V and 4 from J; bases not matched to a gene: 5. Germline assignment: CDR1 MDHEN and CDR2 SYDVKM. The CDR3 nucleotides are TGTGCCAGCAGTTCTGGACAGGGAGGCTATGGCTACACCTTC. This sequence encodes CASSSGQGGYGYTF.

The CDR3 sequence: CASSFAPAGVGSSTDTQYF. For the CDR3, the DNA is TGTGCCAGCAGTTTTGCCCCGGCGGGGGTGGGGTCTAGCACAGATACGCAGTATTTT. This chain uses TRBV27 with TRBJ2-3; 7 bases agree with TRBD2. The CDR3 consists of 19 residues. Per the germline V gene, CDR1 is MNHEY and CDR2 is SMNVEV (reference sequence). V gave up 3 bases and J gave up 0 bases; unmatched junction bases: 15.

This sequence joins TRBV28 and TRBJ2-7; 7 bases match TRBD1. Trimming at V came to 6 bases and at J to 5 bases, leaving 10 bases not matched to a gene. CDR1 is MDHEN and CDR2 is SYDVKM in the germline V gene. The CDR3 extends over 14 amino acids. CDR3 protein: CASSFDDRVDEQYF. CDR3 DNA sequence: TGTGCCAGCAGCTTCGACGACAGGGTAGACGAGCAGTACTTC.

V gene TRBV11-1 combines with J gene TRBJ2-1; possibly TRBD1 for D (5 bases). Germline lookup yields CDR1 SGHAT and CDR2 FQDESV (reference sequence). Trimming stripped 3 bases from V and 0 bases from J, with 9 bases between. This CDR3 is built from 15 residues. The CDR3 DNA reads TGTGCCAGCAGCTTGCAGGGAAGCTCCTACAATGAGCAGTTCTTC. This gives the protein CASSLQGSSYNEQFF.

The J gene is TRBJ2-3, the V gene TRBV29-1, with 8 positions matching TRBD2. The CDR3 contains 16 residues. The V gene end was trimmed by 0 bases and the J gene end by 0 bases; junction bases not matched to a gene: 5. Germline V CDR1 and CDR2: SQVTM, ANQGSEA. CDR3 protein: CSVEEPTSGSTDTQYF. CDR3 bases: TGCAGCGTTGAAGAACCCACTAGCGGTAGCACAGATACGCAGTATTTT.

This chain links TRBV7-9 with TRBJ2-4; 12 nucleotides align to TRBD2. Germline CDR1 is SEHNR and CDR2 is FQNEAQ (reference sequence). CDR3 length: 16 amino acids. V lost 5 bases and J lost 9; bases outside the gene matches: 11. The DNA for the CDR3 is TGTGCCAGCAGCCAGAGACCTAGCGGGAGGGTCAGCATTCAGTACTTC. Protein: CASSQRPSGRVSIQYF.

J is TRBJ1-1 and V is TRBV7-3, with 10 bases matching TRBD1. The CDR3 covers 18 residues. V shed 4 bases and J 10 bases; nucleotides not matched to a gene: 21. The germline CDR1 and CDR2 sequences are SGHTA and FQGTGA. The CDR3 nucleotides are TGTGCCAGCAGCTCCATCCCGGGACAGGGGCCCCCCCAAGGCGGAGCTTTCTTT. This codes for CASSSIPGQGPPQGGAFF.

The genes are TRBV11-1 and TRBJ2-1; tentatively, D is TRBD2 (6 bases). CDR3 length: 15 amino acids. Germline V CDR1 and CDR2: SGHAT, FQDESV (reference sequence). Trimming pared 1 base from V and 7 bases from J, leaving 14 bases between. CDR3 bases: TGTGCCAGCAGCTTAGGACTAGGGCGAAAAAATGAGCAGTTCTTC. Protein sequence: CASSLGLGRKNEQFF.

The chain uses TRBV7-9 and TRBJ1-4; possibly TRBD1 for D (6 bases). The V end lost 5 bases, the J end lost 0 bases, and 16 bases lay between the germline ends. CDR1 is SEHNR, CDR2 FQNEAQ, per germline (reference sequence). This CDR3 contains 17 residues. The CDR3 protein is CASSRRTGLATNEKLFF. The CDR3 coding sequence is TGTGCCAGCAGCCGTCGAACAGGGTTGGCAACTAATGAAAAACTGTTTTTT. The full variable domain, in which reference TRBV7-9 and TRBJ1-4 provide the parts outside the CDR3, is DTGVSQNPRHKITKRGQNVTFRCDPISEHNRLYWYRQTLGQGPEFLTYFQNEAQLEKSRLLSDRFSAERPKGSFSTLEIQRTEQGDSAMYLCASSRRTGLATNEKLFFGSGTQLSVL.

V usage is TRBV7-2 and J usage is TRBJ2-7; TRBD1 aligns across 7 bases. The CDR3 contains 14 residues. Germline V gene data show CDR1 as SGHTA and CDR2 as FQGNSA. Unmatched junction bases numbered 9, after V lost 7 bases and J lost 3 bases. CDR3 bases: TGTGCCAGCACCCTTCTCGGGACAGACTACGAGCAGTACTTC. Its translation: CASTLLGTDYEQYF.

The chain combines TRBV9 with TRBJ2-1, with 7 bases aligning to TRBD2. Looked up from germline, CDR1 is SGDLS and CDR2 is YYNGEE. The CDR3 consists of 15 residues. Trimming removed 4 bases from V and 6 bases from J; junction bases left unmatched: 10. The CDR3 DNA reads TGTGCCAGCAGCCCCCGAGTAGCGGGCGGCAATGAGCAGTTCTTC. This translates into CASSPRVAGGNEQFF.

The chain has TRBV1 and TRBJ2-1; TRBD2, the table's D call, was not compared with the DNA. TRBV1 corresponds to a pseudogene. CDR3 length equals 16 residues. CDR3: CTSSQDRGLKHNEQFF. CDR3 nucleotide sequence: TGCACCAGCAGCCAAGATAGGGGACTAAAGCACAATGAGCAGTTCTTC.

This rearrangement joins TRBV5-1 to TRBJ2-3, with 10 bases aligning to TRBD2. The CDR3 totals 15 residues. From germline, CDR1 is SGHRS and CDR2 YFSETQ. V lost 4 bases, J lost 4 bases, and 6 bases stayed unmatched. DNA of the CDR3: TGCGCCAGCAGCCAACTAGCGGGAACGTCAGATACGCAGTATTTT. It translates to CASSQLAGTSDTQYF.